The subject of this entry is one TCR beta chain. The data were obtained in a study of blood T cell repertoires in COVID-19. The CDR3 is 13 residues long. V gave up 1 base and J gave up 6 bases, with 10 bases separating them. Germline V CDR1 and CDR2: MNHEY, SVGAGI. Profiled with immunoSEQ multiplex PCR; TCRdb holds only in-frame clones, not every one. The table has about 120,000 clones, 88% seen once. The sample consisted of peripheral blood. The source of this sequence is a woman aged 45 to 65 with acute or convalescent COVID-19. The chain joins TRBV6-5 to TRBJ2-7; the D is unclear. The CDR3 DNA reads as TGTGCCAGCAGTTACTACCCGACGGGCGAGCAGTACTTC. This gives the protein CASSYYPTGEQYF.